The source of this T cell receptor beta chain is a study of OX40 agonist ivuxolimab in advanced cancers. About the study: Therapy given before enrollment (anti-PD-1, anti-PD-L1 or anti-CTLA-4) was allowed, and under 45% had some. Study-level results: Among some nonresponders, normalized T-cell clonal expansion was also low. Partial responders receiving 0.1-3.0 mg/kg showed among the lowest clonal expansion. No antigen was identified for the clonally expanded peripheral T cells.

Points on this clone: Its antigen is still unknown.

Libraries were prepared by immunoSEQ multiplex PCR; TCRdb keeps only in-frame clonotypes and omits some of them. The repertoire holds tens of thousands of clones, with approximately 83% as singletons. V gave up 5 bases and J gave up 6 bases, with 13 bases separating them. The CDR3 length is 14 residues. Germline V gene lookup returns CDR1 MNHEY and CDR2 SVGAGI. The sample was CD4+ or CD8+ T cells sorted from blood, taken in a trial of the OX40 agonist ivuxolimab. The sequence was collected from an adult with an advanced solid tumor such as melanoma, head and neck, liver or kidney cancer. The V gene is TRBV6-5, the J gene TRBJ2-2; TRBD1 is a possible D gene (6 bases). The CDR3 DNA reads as TGTGCCAGCAGTCTACAGGGTTCGGCCGGGGAGCTGTTTTTT. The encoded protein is CASSLQGSAGELFF.